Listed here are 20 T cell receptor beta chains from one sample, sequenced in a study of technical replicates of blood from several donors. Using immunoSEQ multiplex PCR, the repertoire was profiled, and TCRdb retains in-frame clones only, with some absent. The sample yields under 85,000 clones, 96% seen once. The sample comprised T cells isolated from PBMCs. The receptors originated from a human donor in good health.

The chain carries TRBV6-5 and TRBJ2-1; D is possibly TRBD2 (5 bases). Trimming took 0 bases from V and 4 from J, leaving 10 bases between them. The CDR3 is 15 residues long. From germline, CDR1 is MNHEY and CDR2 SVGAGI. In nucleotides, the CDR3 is TGTGCCAGCAGTTACTCGAGCGGCGGATACAATGAGCAGTTCTTC. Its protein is CASSYSSGGYNEQFF.

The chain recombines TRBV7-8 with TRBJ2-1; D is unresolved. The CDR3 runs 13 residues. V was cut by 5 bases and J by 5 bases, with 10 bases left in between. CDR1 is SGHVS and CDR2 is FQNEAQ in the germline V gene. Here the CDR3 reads CASSTSPDNEQFF. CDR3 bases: TGTGCCAGCAGCACGTCTCCAGACAATGAGCAGTTCTTC.

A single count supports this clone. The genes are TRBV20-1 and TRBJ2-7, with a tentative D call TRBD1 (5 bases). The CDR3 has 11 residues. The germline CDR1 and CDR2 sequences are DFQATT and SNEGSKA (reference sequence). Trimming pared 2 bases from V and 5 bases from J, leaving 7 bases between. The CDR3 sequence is CSARQGHEQYF. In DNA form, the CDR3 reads TGCAGTGCTAGACAGGGCCACGAGCAGTACTTC.

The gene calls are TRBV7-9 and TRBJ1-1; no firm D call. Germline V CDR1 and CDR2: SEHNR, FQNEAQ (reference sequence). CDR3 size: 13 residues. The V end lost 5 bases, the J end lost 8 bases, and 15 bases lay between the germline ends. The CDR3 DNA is TGTGCCAGCAGCGAGATAACACGGGAGGAAGCTTTCTTT. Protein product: CASSEITREEAFF.

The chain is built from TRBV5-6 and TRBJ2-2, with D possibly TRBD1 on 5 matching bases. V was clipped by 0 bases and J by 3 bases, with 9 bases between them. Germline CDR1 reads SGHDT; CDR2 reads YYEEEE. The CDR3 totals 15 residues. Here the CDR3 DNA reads TGTGCCAGCAGCTTGGAGGGGTGGGACACCGGGGAGCTGTTTTTT. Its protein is CASSLEGWDTGELFF.

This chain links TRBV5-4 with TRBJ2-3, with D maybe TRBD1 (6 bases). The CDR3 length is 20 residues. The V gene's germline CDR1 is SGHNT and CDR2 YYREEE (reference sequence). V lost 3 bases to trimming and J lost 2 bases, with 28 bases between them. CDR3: CASSYKVTPGTPYSTDTQYF. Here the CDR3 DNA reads TGTGCCAGCAGCTATAAAGTCACTCCCGGGACACCTTACTCCACAGATACGCAGTATTTT.

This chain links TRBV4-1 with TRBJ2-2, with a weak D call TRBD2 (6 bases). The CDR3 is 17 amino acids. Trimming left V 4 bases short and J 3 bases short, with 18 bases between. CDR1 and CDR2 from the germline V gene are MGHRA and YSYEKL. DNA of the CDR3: TGCGCCAGCAGCCTAGATCAACGGAGGGTGGACACCGGGGAGCTGTTTTTT. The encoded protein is CASSLDQRRVDTGELFF.

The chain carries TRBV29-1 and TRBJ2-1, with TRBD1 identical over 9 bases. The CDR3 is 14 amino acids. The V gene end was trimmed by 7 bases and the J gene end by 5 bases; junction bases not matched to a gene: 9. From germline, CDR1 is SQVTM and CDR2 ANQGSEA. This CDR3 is CSDVGTGYNNEQFF. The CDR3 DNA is TGCAGCGACGTCGGGACAGGGTATAACAATGAGCAGTTCTTC.

This chain's CDR3 is CASSFGVIFDEQYF. The CDR3 DNA reads as TGTGCCAGCAGCTTCGGGGTCATCTTTGACGAGCAGTACTTC. The chain links TRBV11-3 to TRBJ2-7; D possibly corresponds to TRBD2 (5 bases). There are 14 residues in the CDR3. V shed 3 bases and J shed 5 bases, with 14 bases lying between them. CDR1 SGHNT and CDR2 YENEEA come from the germline V gene.

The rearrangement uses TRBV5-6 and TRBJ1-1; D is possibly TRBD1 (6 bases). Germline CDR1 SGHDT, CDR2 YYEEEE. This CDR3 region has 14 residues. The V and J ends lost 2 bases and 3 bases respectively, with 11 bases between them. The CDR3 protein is CASSLPDSYTEAFF. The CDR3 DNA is TGTGCCAGCAGCTTACCGGACAGCTACACTGAAGCTTTCTTT.

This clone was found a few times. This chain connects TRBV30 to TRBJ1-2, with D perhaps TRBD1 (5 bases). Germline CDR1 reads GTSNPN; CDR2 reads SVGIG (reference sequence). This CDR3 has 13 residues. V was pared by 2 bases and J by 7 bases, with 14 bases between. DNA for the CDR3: TGTGCCTGGAGTCTCCGGGGGGAGAGTGGCTACACCTTC. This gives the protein CAWSLRGESGYTF. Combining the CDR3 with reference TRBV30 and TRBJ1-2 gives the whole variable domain SQTIHQWPATLVQPVGSPLSLECTVEGTSNPNLYWYRQAAGRGLQLLFYSVGIGQISSEVPQNLSASRPQDRQFILSSKKLLLSDSGFYLCAWSLRGESGYTFGSGTRLTVV.

CDR3 in DNA: TGTGCCAGCTCACCAAGTTCGGGAGCAAGAACTAATGAAAAACTGTTTTTT. Its translation is CASSPSSGARTNEKLFF. The chain has TRBV18 and TRBJ1-4; no firm D call. Germline V gene data show CDR1 as KGHSH and CDR2 as LQKENI. V shed 2 bases and J shed 1 base, with 14 bases lying between them. This CDR3 has 17 amino acids.

CDR3 residues: CASSLVMGQVLNEQFF. As DNA, the CDR3 is TGTGCCAGCAGCTTGGTAATGGGACAGGTGCTCAATGAGCAGTTCTTC. This chain joins TRBV5-8 and TRBJ2-1; 8 bases agree with TRBD1. V lost 0 bases, J lost 6 bases, and 8 bases stayed unmatched. CDR1 and CDR2 from the germline V gene are SGHTS and YDEGEE. There are 16 residues in the CDR3.

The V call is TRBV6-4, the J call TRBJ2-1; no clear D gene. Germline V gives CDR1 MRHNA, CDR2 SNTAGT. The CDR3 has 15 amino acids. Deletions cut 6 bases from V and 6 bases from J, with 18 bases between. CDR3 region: CASSQLTVPGNEQFF. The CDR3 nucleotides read TGTGCCAGCAGCCAACTTACCGTACCCGGCAATGAGCAGTTCTTC.

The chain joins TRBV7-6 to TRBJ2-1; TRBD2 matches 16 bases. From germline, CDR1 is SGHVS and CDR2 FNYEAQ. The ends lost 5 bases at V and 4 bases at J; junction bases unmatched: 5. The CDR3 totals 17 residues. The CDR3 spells CASSPGLAGGMYNEQFF. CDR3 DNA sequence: TGTGCCAGCAGCCCGGGACTAGCGGGAGGGATGTACAATGAGCAGTTCTTC.

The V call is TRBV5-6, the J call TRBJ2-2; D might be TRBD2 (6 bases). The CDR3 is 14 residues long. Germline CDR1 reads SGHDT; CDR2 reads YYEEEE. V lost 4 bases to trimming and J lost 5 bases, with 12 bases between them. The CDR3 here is CASSRGTWTGELFF. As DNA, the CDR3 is TGTGCCAGCAGCCGCGGGACTTGGACCGGGGAGCTGTTTTTT.

The CDR3 loop reads CATSPIAGNTGELFF. The CDR3 coding sequence is TGTGCCACCTCCCCAATAGCGGGGAACACCGGGGAGCTGTTTTTT. V usage is TRBV6-5 and J usage is TRBJ2-2; 7 bases fit TRBD2. Germline V gene lookup returns CDR1 MNHEY and CDR2 SVGAGI. The CDR3 extends over 15 amino acids. Losses at the gene ends were 10 bases for V and 1 base for J; bases not matched to a gene: 9.

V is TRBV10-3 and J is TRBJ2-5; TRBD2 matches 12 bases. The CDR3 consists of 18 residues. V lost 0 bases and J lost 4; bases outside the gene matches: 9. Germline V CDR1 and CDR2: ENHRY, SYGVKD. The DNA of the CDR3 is TGTGCCATCAGTGAGTCGGGTCCTAGCGGGAGGGCCGGAGAGACCCAGTACTTC. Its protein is CAISESGPSGRAGETQYF.

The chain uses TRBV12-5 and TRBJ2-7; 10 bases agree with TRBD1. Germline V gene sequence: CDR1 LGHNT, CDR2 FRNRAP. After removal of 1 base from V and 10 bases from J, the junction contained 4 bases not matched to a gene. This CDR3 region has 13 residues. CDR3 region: CASGLEGQGEQYF. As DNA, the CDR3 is TGTGCTAGTGGTTTGGAAGGACAGGGGGAACAGTACTTC.

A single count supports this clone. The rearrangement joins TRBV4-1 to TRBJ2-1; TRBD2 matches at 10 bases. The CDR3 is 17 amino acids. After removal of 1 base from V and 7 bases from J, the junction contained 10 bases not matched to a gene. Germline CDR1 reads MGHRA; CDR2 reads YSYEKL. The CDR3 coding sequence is TGCGCCAGCAGCCAAGTACCAGGGACTAGCGCAGGGAATGAGCAGTTCTTC. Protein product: CASSQVPGTSAGNEQFF.